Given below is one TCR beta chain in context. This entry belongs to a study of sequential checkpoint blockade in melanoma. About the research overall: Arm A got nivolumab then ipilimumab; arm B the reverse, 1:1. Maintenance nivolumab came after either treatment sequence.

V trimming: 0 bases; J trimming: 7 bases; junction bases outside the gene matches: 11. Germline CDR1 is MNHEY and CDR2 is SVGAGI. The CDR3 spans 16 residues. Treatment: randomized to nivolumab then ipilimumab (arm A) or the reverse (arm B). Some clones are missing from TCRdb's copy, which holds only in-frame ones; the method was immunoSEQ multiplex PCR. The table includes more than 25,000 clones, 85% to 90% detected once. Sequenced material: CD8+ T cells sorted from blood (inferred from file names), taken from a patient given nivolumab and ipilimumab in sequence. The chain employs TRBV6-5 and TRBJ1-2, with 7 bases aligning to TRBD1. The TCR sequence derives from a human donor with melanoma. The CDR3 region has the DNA TGTGCCAGCAGTTACTCGGGTCAAGGGGGCGGAGGTGGCTACACCTTC. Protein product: CASSYSGQGGGGGYTF.